Listed here are 23 T cell receptor beta chains from one sample, sequenced in a study of cytomegalovirus exposure and HLA in healthy donors. Researchers ran the PCR with 60 Vbeta and 13 Jbeta primers. The table came from immunoSEQ multiplex PCR; TCRdb's copy has only in-frame clones and leaves some out. The repertoire consists of roughly 100,000 clones, with more than 65% occurring once and the leading ten covering roughly 8%. Material: PBMCs. Every receptor here comes from a man in his forties in good health and CMV-seropositive.

The CDR3 spells CASTQGGQVSNQPQHF. CDR3 in DNA: TGTGCCAGCACGCAGGGGGGACAGGTTAGCAATCAGCCCCAGCATTTT. The chain joins TRBV28 to TRBJ1-5; 8 bases agree with TRBD1. The CDR3 has 16 amino acids. Germline CDR1 reads MDHEN; CDR2 reads SYDVKM. V lost 7 bases, J lost 0 bases, and 8 bases stayed unmatched.

The V and J genes are TRBV6-6 and TRBJ1-6, with a possible D match to TRBD1 (6 bases). The CDR3 totals 14 residues. The germline V and J ends were trimmed by 7 bases and 1 base, with 8 bases remaining between them. The germline CDR1 and CDR2 sequences are MNHNY and SVGAGI (reference sequence). This chain's CDR3 is CASTQGSYNSPLHF. Here the CDR3 DNA reads TGTGCCAGCACTCAGGGGTCCTATAATTCACCCCTCCACTTT.

The rearrangement joins TRBV30 to TRBJ2-3; the match to TRBD2 covers 11 bases. Trimming took 7 bases from V and 2 from J; bases not matched to a gene: 5. This CDR3 comprises 14 residues. Germline V CDR1 and CDR2: GTSNPN, SVGIG (reference sequence). For the CDR3, the DNA is TGTGCCTCGACTAGCGGGGTAAACACAGATACGCAGTATTTT. This gives the protein CASTSGVNTDTQYF.

This clone was detected a few times. This chain joins TRBV29-1 and TRBJ2-7; TRBD2 might be the D (5 bases). V lost 6 bases, J lost 4 bases, and 10 bases lay in between. CDR3 size: 11 residues. The germline V gene has CDR1 SQVTM and CDR2 ANQGSEA. CDR3 bases: TGCAGCGTCCGTACTAGTTACGAGCAGTACTTC. Its protein product is CSVRTSYEQYF.

This clone was found once. V gene TRBV9 combines with J gene TRBJ2-1; 14 bases are a match to TRBD2. The germline V gene encodes CDR1 SGDLS and CDR2 YYNGEE. Trimming cost V 4 bases and J 9 bases; bases outside gene matches: 6. There are 15 residues in the CDR3. The CDR3 sequence: CASSMTSGGAGEQFF. CDR3 coding DNA: TGTGCCAGCAGCATGACTAGCGGGGGGGCTGGTGAGCAGTTCTTC. The full variable domain, rest sourced from reference TRBV9 and TRBJ2-1, is DSGVTQTPKHLITATGQRVTLRCSPRSGDLSVYWYQQSLDQGLQFLIQYYNGEERAKGNILERFSAQQFPDLHSELNLSSLELGDSALYFCASSMTSGGAGEQFFGPGTRLTVL.

This clone appeared once. The chain carries TRBV4-3 and TRBJ1-2, with a weak D call TRBD1 (5 bases). With 0 bases removed from V and 4 bases from J, the gap between germline ends came to 9 bases. CDR3 length: 14 amino acids. Germline CDR1 is LGHNA and CDR2 is YSLEER. CDR3 region: CASSQDQGRYGYTF. The CDR3 DNA reads TGCGCCAGCAGCCAAGACCAGGGCCGCTATGGCTACACCTTC.

The chain employs TRBV7-9 and TRBJ2-3; 11 bases agree with TRBD1. The CDR3 is 16 residues long. The V segment lost 2 bases and the J segment 4 bases; nucleotides outside the gene matches: 5. Germline CDR1 is SEHNR and CDR2 is FQNEAQ (reference sequence). In nucleotides, the CDR3 is TGTGCCAGCAGCTTATTGGTGGGACAGGGGGCAGATACGCAGTATTTT. This gives the protein CASSLLVGQGADTQYF.

V usage is TRBV12-1 and J usage is TRBJ2-1; TRBD2, the table's D call, was not compared with the DNA. TRBV12-1 represents a pseudogene. The CDR3 is 19 residues long. In DNA, the CDR3 is TGTGCCAGCAGCTCCCCGGGACTAGCGGGGTCACGGGGCTACAATGAGCAGTTCTTC. Its translation is CASSSPGLAGSRGYNEQFF.

This sequence joins TRBV5-1 and TRBJ2-5, with TRBD1 matching 8 bases. The CDR3 is 13 residues long. Losses at the gene ends were 4 bases for V and 4 bases for J; bases not matched to a gene: 3. Germline values: CDR1 SGHRS, CDR2 YFSETQ. The CDR3 sequence: CASSLTGGETQYF. CDR3 DNA: TGCGCCAGCAGCCTAACAGGGGGAGAGACCCAGTACTTC.

The chain employs TRBV7-8 and TRBJ2-7; 9 bases map to TRBD1. The CDR3 consists of 14 residues. The germline V gene encodes CDR1 SGHVS and CDR2 FQNEAQ. Unmatched junction bases numbered 5, after V lost 3 bases and J lost 5 bases. The CDR3 protein is CASSLVDRGNEQYF. In DNA form, the CDR3 reads TGTGCCAGCAGCTTGGTGGACAGGGGAAACGAGCAGTACTTC.

The chain carries TRBV29-1 and TRBJ1-1; perhaps TRBD1 as D (6 bases). Germline CDR1 SQVTM, CDR2 ANQGSEA. This CDR3 comprises 15 residues. Deletions cut 6 bases from V and 4 bases from J, with 21 bases between. The DNA for the CDR3 is TGCAGCGTCCTACCCTGGGGGGGAGGGGGCACTGAAGCTTTCTTT. Its translation: CSVLPWGGGGTEAFF.

The rearrangement joins TRBV4-1 to TRBJ2-2, with TRBD2 matching over 11 bases. The CDR3 spans 15 residues. V dropped 2 bases and J dropped 5; count of bases not matched to a gene: 1. Germline CDR1 MGHRA, CDR2 YSYEKL. The chain's CDR3 is CASSQLAGGTGELFF. CDR3 sequence (DNA): TGCGCCAGCAGCCAACTAGCGGGAGGAACCGGGGAGCTGTTTTTT.

This sequence joins TRBV6-5 and TRBJ1-2; possibly TRBD1 for D (5 bases). Germline CDR1 MNHEY, CDR2 SVGAGI. V gave up 6 bases and J gave up 6 bases, with 17 bases separating them. The CDR3 is made up of 14 amino acids. The DNA of the CDR3 is TGTGCCAGCAGCCCTCAGGGAGGTGCGGATGGCTACACCTTC. It is translated as CASSPQGGADGYTF.

The CDR3 spells CASSWTSGGTEQYF. CDR3 bases: TGTGCCAGCAGCTGGACTAGCGGGGGAACCGAGCAGTACTTC. V usage is TRBV9 and J usage is TRBJ2-5, with 13 bases matching TRBD2. The end of the DNA fits TRBJ2-7 better, so the J call may be wrong. The CDR3 sequence is 14 residues long. Germline CDR1 reads SGDLS; CDR2 reads YYNGEE.

This sequence joins TRBV4-1 and TRBJ2-1; unclear D gene. Germline CDR1 is MGHRA and CDR2 is YSYEKL. The CDR3 contains 13 residues. V was cut by 4 bases and J by 7 bases, with 11 bases left in between. CDR3 region: CASSLPRTNEQFF. The CDR3, as DNA: TGCGCCAGCAGCCTCCCTCGAACAAATGAGCAGTTCTTC.

The gene calls are TRBV19 and TRBJ2-5; possibly TRBD1 for D (6 bases). CDR1 is LNHDA and CDR2 is SQIVND in the germline V gene (reference sequence). Trimming shortened V by 7 bases and J by 5 bases, and 14 bases separated the two germline ends. This CDR3 region has 13 residues. CDR3 region: CASTGRGSETQYF. The DNA of the CDR3 is TGTGCCAGTACCGGCAGGGGCAGCGAGACCCAGTACTTC.

The chain uses TRBV13 and TRBJ2-2; TRBD1 matches at 7 bases. V gave up 4 bases and J gave up 6 bases; unmatched junction bases: 2. Germline assignment: CDR1 PRHDT and CDR2 FYEKMQ (reference sequence). This CDR3 is built from 13 residues. The CDR3: CASSYRGPGELFF. CDR3 nucleotide sequence: TGTGCCAGCAGCTACAGGGGCCCCGGGGAGCTGTTTTTT.

The chain combines TRBV28 with TRBJ1-2, with a weak D call TRBD1 (5 bases). Per the germline V gene, CDR1 is MDHEN and CDR2 is SYDVKM. This CDR3 has 14 residues. Between the trimmed V and J ends, which lost 5 bases and 6 bases, there was a span of 16 bases. The chain's CDR3 is CASSASRGDHGYTF. The CDR3, as DNA: TGTGCCAGCAGTGCCTCTAGGGGTGATCATGGCTACACCTTC.

Comment on this clone: Other DNA sequences within the sample encode an identical CDR3. This chain connects TRBV7-2 to TRBJ2-5; the D gene is possibly TRBD1 (6 bases). The germline V gene has CDR1 SGHTA and CDR2 FQGNSA. The CDR3 is 15 residues long. V was shortened by 2 bases and J by 1 base, with 11 bases between the two germline ends. The CDR3 spells CASSLIRGPQETQYF. The CDR3 DNA is TGTGCCAGCAGCTTAATCAGGGGACCCCAAGAGACCCAGTACTTC.

This clone was picked up a small number of times. The V gene is TRBV2, the J gene TRBJ2-2; 7 positions agree with TRBD1. The CDR3 sequence is 16 residues long. V shed 6 bases, J shed 6 bases, and the junction held 13 bases outside the gene matches. Per the germline V gene, CDR1 is SNHLY and CDR2 is FYNNEI. CDR3 loop: CASRLQGWSLPGELFF. The DNA for the CDR3 is TGTGCCAGCAGGCTACAGGGGTGGTCTCTTCCCGGGGAGCTGTTTTTT.

This sequence joins TRBV7-4 and TRBJ1-3; D unresolved. The germline V gene encodes CDR1 SGHVT and CDR2 SQSDAQ. This CDR3 has 17 residues. Trimming removed 5 bases from V and 5 bases from J, with 22 bases in between. The CDR3 nucleotides read TGTGCCAGCAGCCAACTATACTTCTCCTCCCGGAGAAACACCATATATTTT. Translated, it gives CASSQLYFSSRRNTIYF.

The CDR3 here is CASSLQGTDTQYF. The CDR3 DNA reads as TGTGCCAGCAGCTTACAGGGCACAGATACGCAGTATTTT. The chain is built from TRBV11-3 and TRBJ2-3; D is uncertain. V dropped 2 bases and J dropped 1 base, with 4 bases sitting between them. There are 13 residues in the CDR3. In germline, CDR1 is SGHNT, CDR2 YENEEA.

The J gene is TRBJ1-2, the V gene TRBV7-2; maybe TRBD1 (6 bases). The CDR3 covers 14 residues. Trimming removed 4 bases from V and 4 bases from J, with 13 bases in between. Germline lookup yields CDR1 SGHTA and CDR2 FQGNSA. The chain's CDR3 is CASSSMRTAYGYTF. The CDR3 DNA sequence: TGTGCCAGCAGCTCCATGAGGACAGCCTATGGCTACACCTTC.